A single sample gave rise to the 21 T cell receptor beta chains below, sequenced in a study of Graves' ophthalmopathy and Graves' hyperthyroidism. RNA transcripts provided the template for amplifying TCR beta CDR3 regions. Second-round multiplex PCR came after a first-round RT-PCR that employed HTBI primers. TCRdb passed the multiplex PCR reads through MiXCR, listing each CDR3 protein once. The sample carries approximately 500,000 distinct CDR3 sequences, 14% recorded once. What was sequenced was blood. These receptors were collected from a woman between 25 and 40 years old with Graves' ophthalmopathy.

This clonotype appeared a few times. This sequence joins TRBV29-1 and TRBJ2-7, with a tentative D call TRBD1 (7 bases). V lost 1 base and J lost 6, with 16 bases in between. The CDR3 has 14 residues. Germline-derived CDR1 and CDR2 are SQVTM and ANQGSEA. The CDR3, as DNA: TGCAGCGTTGAAGGAGGAGGGGGCTTGGGCGAGCAGTACTTC. Translated, it gives CSVEGGGGLGEQYF.

This clonotype has just a few counts. Given a much more abundant clone one base away, this may be a read error. V and J are TRBV20-1 and TRBJ1-1; unclear D gene. Germline CDR1 reads DFQATT; CDR2 reads SNEGSKA (reference sequence). The CDR3 length is 8 residues. CDR3 nucleotides: TGCAGTGCTGGAGTAGCTTGCTTT. Protein: CSAGVACF.

This clonotype was seen a handful of times. The chain recombines TRBV19 with TRBJ1-1; 7 bases are shared with TRBD1. The CDR3 length is 13 residues. CDR1 is LNHDA and CDR2 is SQIVND in the germline V gene (reference sequence). Trimming cost V 9 bases and J 7 bases; bases outside gene matches: 11. The CDR3 loop is CASRRDRHNEAFF. The CDR3 DNA reads as TGTGCCAGCCGCCGGGACAGACATAATGAAGCTTTCTTT.

Ten or more counts support this clonotype. A much bigger clone sits one base away, suggesting this may be a read error. The CDR3 coding sequence is TGTGCCCCAATCACTCAGGCTGGGGAAGCTGCTTTCTTT. This gives the protein CAPITQAGEAAFF. This chain connects TRBV28 to TRBJ1-1, with no clear D. The CDR3 is made up of 13 amino acids. V lost 11 bases to trimming and J lost 11 bases, with 24 bases between them. The V gene's germline CDR1 is MDHEN and CDR2 SYDVKM.

At least ten counts were recorded for this clonotype. The V and J genes are TRBV6-1 and TRBJ1-2, with D possibly matching TRBD1 (5 bases). Trimming removed 6 bases from V and 3 bases from J, with 14 bases in between. Germline CDR1 MNHNS, CDR2 SASEGT. The CDR3 has 14 residues. CDR3 loop: CASSRAGSDYGYTF. CDR3 coding DNA: TGTGCCAGCAGCCGCGCAGGGAGTGACTATGGCTACACCTTC.

This clonotype occurred many times. The V call is TRBV6-1, the J call TRBJ1-1, with 9 bases lining up with TRBD1. Germline loops: CDR1 MNHNS, CDR2 SASEGT. Losses at the gene ends were 4 bases for V and 4 bases for J; bases not matched to a gene: 4. The CDR3 is 14 residues long. The CDR3 loop is CASSGRGQGTEAFF. In nucleotides, the CDR3 is TGTGCCAGCAGTGGCCGGGGACAGGGCACTGAAGCTTTCTTT.

This clonotype occurred many times. This chain connects TRBV12-3 or TRBV12-4 to TRBJ1-3; maybe TRBD1 (5 bases). Trimming removed 3 bases from V and 0 bases from J, with 9 bases in between. The CDR3 is 15 residues long. CDR3 amino acids: CASSFKGTSGNTIYF. Here the CDR3 DNA reads TGTGCCAGCAGTTTCAAGGGGACCTCTGGAAACACCATATATTTT.

This clonotype was counted at least ten times. The V call is TRBV2, the J call TRBJ1-1; weak D call: TRBD1 (5 bases). With 8 bases removed from V and 1 base from J, the gap between germline ends came to 14 bases. Germline V CDR1 and CDR2: SNHLY, FYNNEI. The CDR3 is 14 amino acids. CDR3 sequence reads: CASGPGWANTEAFF. The CDR3 DNA reads TGTGCCAGCGGTCCAGGGTGGGCGAACACTGAAGCTTTCTTT. Based on the CDR3 plus reference TRBV2 and TRBJ1-1, the full variable domain is EPEVTQTPSHQVTQMGQEVILRCVPISNHLYFYWYRQILGQKVEFLVSFYNNEISEKSEIFDDQFSVERPDGSNFTLKIRSTKLEDSAMYFCASGPGWANTEAFFGQGTRLTVV.

The J gene is TRBJ1-5, the V gene TRBV28; 7 nucleotides match TRBD1. The germline CDR1 and CDR2 sequences are MDHEN and SYDVKM. This CDR3 has 17 amino acids. V was pared by 2 bases and J by 9 bases, with 16 bases of the junction left unmatched. CDR3 in amino acids: CASSLAGFRKGARPQHF. CDR3 nucleotides: TGTGCCAGCAGTTTAGCAGGATTCAGGAAGGGGGCGCGGCCCCAGCATTTT. Full variable domain (remainder filled in from reference TRBV28 and TRBJ1-5): DVKVTQSSRYLVKRTGEKVFLECVQDMDHENMFWYRQDPGLGLRLIYFSYDVKMKEKGDIPEGYSVSREKKERFSLILESASTNQTSMYLCASSLAGFRKGARPQHFGDGTRLSIL.

At least ten counts were recorded for this clonotype. This could be a read error, since a much larger clone is one nucleotide away. CDR3 in amino acids: CASMDTEAFF. The DNA for the CDR3 is TGTGCCAGCATGGACACTGAAGCTTTCTTT. The chain has TRBV28 and TRBJ1-1; D is ambiguous. With 7 bases removed from V and 3 bases from J, the gap between germline ends came to 3 bases. This CDR3 has 10 residues. In germline, CDR1 is MDHEN, CDR2 SYDVKM.

This clonotype has at least ten counts. The J gene is TRBJ2-7, the V gene TRBV28; D unresolved. Trimming pared 3 bases from V and 1 base from J, leaving 7 bases between. CDR1 and CDR2 from the germline V gene are MDHEN and SYDVKM. The CDR3 loop spans 13 amino acids. Written as DNA, the CDR3 is TGTGCCAGCAGTTTTGGCAGATCCTACGAGCAGTACTTC. This codes for CASSFGRSYEQYF.

The rearrangement joins TRBV27 to TRBJ1-1; D is undetermined. With 2 bases removed from V and 2 bases from J, the gap between germline ends came to 12 bases. This CDR3 comprises 15 residues. Germline assignment: CDR1 MNHEY and CDR2 SMNVEV (reference sequence). CDR3 in DNA: TGTGCCAGCAGTTTAGGGCCGGGGTATAACACTGAAGCTTTCTTT. This sequence encodes CASSLGPGYNTEAFF.

The chain recombines TRBV2 with TRBJ2-2; weak D call: TRBD1 (6 bases). CDR1 is SNHLY and CDR2 is FYNNEI in the germline V gene. V was trimmed by 0 bases and J by 6 bases, leaving 14 bases between them. CDR3 length: 16 residues. The CDR3 region is CASSEASARTAGELFF. The CDR3 nucleotides are TGTGCCAGCAGTGAAGCCTCTGCCCGGACAGCCGGGGAGCTGTTTTTT. Looking up the rest from reference TRBV2 and TRBJ2-2 gives the full variable domain: EPEVTQTPSHQVTQMGQEVILRCVPISNHLYFYWYRQILGQKVEFLVSFYNNEISEKSEIFDDQFSVERPDGSNFTLKIRSTKLEDSAMYFCASSEASARTAGELFFGEGSRLTVL.

This clonotype was counted at least ten times. This chain joins TRBV4-2 and TRBJ2-7; 12 nucleotides agree with TRBD2. V trimming: 3 bases; J trimming: 6 bases; junction bases outside the gene matches: 9. There are 16 residues in the CDR3. CDR1 and CDR2 (germline): LGHNA, YNFKEQ. The CDR3 DNA reads as TGTGCCAGCAGCCAGGCACTAGCGGGAGGAATGGGCGAGCAGTACTTC. Its translation is CASSQALAGGMGEQYF.

This clonotype was seen repeatedly, ten times or more. V gene TRBV3-1 combines with J gene TRBJ1-2; unclear D gene. The CDR3 sequence is 12 residues long. Trimming took off 8 bases at V and 4 bases at J, with 11 bases between the two ends. The V gene's germline CDR1 is LGHDT and CDR2 YNNKEL (reference sequence). DNA of the CDR3: TGTGCCAGCGGTTCCCGCCTCTATGGCTACACCTTC. Protein sequence: CASGSRLYGYTF.

This clonotype was seen ten or more times. The rearrangement links TRBV20-1 to TRBJ2-7; 9 positions agree with TRBD1. The CDR3 totals 15 residues. The germline gives CDR1 DFQATT, CDR2 SNEGSKA (reference sequence). V lost 0 bases, J lost 6 bases, and 9 bases stayed unmatched. The CDR3 DNA reads as TGCAGTGCTAGAGATGATCCTGGACAGGGGATCGAGCAGTACTTC. As protein: CSARDDPGQGIEQYF.

The rearrangement joins TRBV7-2 to TRBJ2-7; D is unclear. V lost 4 bases and J 1 base, leaving 11 bases between the germline ends. Looked up from germline, CDR1 is SGHTA and CDR2 is FQGNSA. This CDR3 has 14 amino acids. The CDR3: CASSSTRESYEQYV. Here the CDR3 DNA reads TGTGCCAGCAGCTCCACGCGAGAATCCTACGAGCAGTACGTC.

V is TRBV6-1 and J is TRBJ1-1; D ambiguous. The CDR3 has 12 amino acids. V lost 10 bases to trimming and J lost 5 bases, with 14 bases between them. Germline V CDR1 and CDR2: MNHNS, SASEGT. CDR3 residues: CAIKSRSTEAFF. CDR3 sequence (DNA): TGTGCCATAAAAAGTAGGTCGACTGAAGCTTTCTTT.

This rearrangement joins TRBV6-5 to TRBJ2-5; 7 nucleotides line up with TRBD1. The CDR3 is 15 residues long. CDR1 is MNHEY and CDR2 is SVGAGI in the germline V gene. V lost 2 bases, J lost 1 base, and 4 bases stayed unmatched. The chain's CDR3 is CASSYTTGIQETQYF. For the CDR3, the DNA is TGTGCCAGCAGTTACACGACAGGGATCCAAGAGACCCAGTACTTC.

This clonotype was seen many times. The rearrangement joins TRBV7-9 to TRBJ1-6, with 7 bases matching TRBD1. Germline trimming cut 0 bases from V and 10 bases from J; bases unmatched to any gene: 3. The CDR3 contains 14 residues. The germline V gene has CDR1 SEHNR and CDR2 FQNEAQ (reference sequence). The CDR3 DNA reads TGTGCCAGCAGCTTAGCGAGGGGGCAGTCACCCCTCCACTTT. It translates to CASSLARGQSPLHF. The full variable domain, with the rest looked up from reference TRBV7-9 and TRBJ1-6, is DTGVSQNPRHKITKRGQNVTFRCDPISEHNRLYWYRQTLGQGPEFLTYFQNEAQLEKSRLLSDRFSAERPKGSFSTLEIQRTEQGDSAMYLCASSLARGQSPLHFGNGTRLTVT.

The chain's CDR3 is CAWKNLKAFF. CDR3 DNA sequence: TGTGCCTGGAAGAATCTTAAAGCTTTCTTT. The chain couples TRBV30 to TRBJ1-1; D is unresolved. Trimming cost V 4 bases and J 9 bases, with 9 bases left between them. This CDR3 comprises 10 residues. Germline lookup yields CDR1 GTSNPN and CDR2 SVGIG (reference sequence).